The sequence of this TCR beta chain was determined in a study of patients and donors after allogeneic stem cell transplantation. TCRdb re-analysed the RT-PCR reads in MiXCR, keeping a single row per CDR3 protein. The table shows hundreds of thousands of distinct CDR3 sequences, with approximately 14% occurring only once. In its sample, this clonotype was seen many times. Sequencing used blood, either unsorted or a sorted T cell fraction (not recorded which). The sequence came from a human donor who was either an allogeneic HSCT recipient or a stem cell or donor lymphocyte infusion donor (not recorded which). It is not recorded whose cells these are; they may come from a transplant donor.

This chain's CDR3 is CASLLDLNKLNTGELFF. CDR3 bases: TGTGCCAGCCTACTAGACCTTAATAAATTGAACACCGGGGAGCTGTTTTTT. The chain carries TRBV2 and TRBJ2-2, with D maybe TRBD2 (5 bases). V was trimmed by 8 bases and J by 1 base, leaving 20 bases between them. Germline V gene lookup returns CDR1 SNHLY and CDR2 FYNNEI. The CDR3 runs 17 residues.